Given below is one TCR beta chain in context. Relative to the germline gene, one junction end is altered; a read error may explain this. Every PCR received spiked-in synthetic TCR analog templates. Clones were sequenced by immunoSEQ multiplex PCR, and TCRdb holds only the in-frame ones, with some missing. The sample holds tens of thousands of clones, about 68% seen once. Germline CDR1 reads SNHLY; CDR2 reads FYNNEI. The CDR3 is 12 residues long. These data originate in a study of PD-L1 blockade in urothelial cancer. The overall study: Each blood sample yielded a median of 141,255 T cells.

Time point given: pretreatment peripheral blood. Patients' cancers were locally advanced or metastatic urothelial carcinomas. This TCR was sampled from a man in his 70s with urothelial cancer. The chain couples TRBV2 to TRBJ1-4, with D perhaps TRBD1 (6 bases). Here the sequenced sample was PBMCs, taken around atezolizumab (anti-PD-L1) treatment. The chain's CDR3 is CASSVGIGQSAF. Written as DNA, the CDR3 is TGTGCCAGCAGTGTGGGCATAGGACAGTCAGCCTTT.